The rows below give T cell receptor beta chains drawn from one sample of a study of blood T cell repertoires in COVID-19. TCRdb's copy holds only in-frame clones and misses some; the assay was immunoSEQ multiplex PCR. The data show some 26,000 clones, approximately 76% seen once. The specimen was peripheral blood. Every receptor here comes from a man in his 70s with acute or convalescent COVID-19. The CDR3 runs from the conserved cysteine through the conserved F or W. D genes are given only for firm matches. Clone size, where shown, is once, few, many, or a class for clones that have expanded.

clone size: -
J gene: TRBJ2-5
V gene: TRBV7-2
D gene: TRBD1
CDR3 protein: CASSLTPTGGTQETQYF
CDR3 DNA: TGTGCCAGCAGCTTAACGCCGACAGGGGGGACCCAAGAGACCCAGTACTTC

clone size: -
J gene: TRBJ1-2
V gene: TRBV20-1
D gene: -
CDR3 protein: CSASRDTSYGYTF
CDR3 DNA: TGCAGTGCTAGTCGGGACACCAGCTATGGCTACACCTTC

clone size: -
J gene: TRBJ2-3
V gene: TRBV28
D gene: -
CDR3 protein: CASTPGADTQYF
CDR3 DNA: TGTGCCAGTACCCCAGGGGCAGATACGCAGTATTTT

clone size: -
J gene: TRBJ2-1
V gene: TRBV7-3
D gene: TRBD1
CDR3 protein: CASSPGTGENEQFF
CDR3 DNA: TGTGCCAGCAGCCCCGGGACAGGGGAGAATGAGCAGTTCTTC

clone size: -
J gene: TRBJ1-2
V gene: TRBV2
D gene: -
CDR3 protein: CARGGYETIGGYTF
CDR3 DNA: TGTGCCAGGGGGGGGTACGAAACTATTGGTGGCTACACCTTC

clone size: -
J gene: TRBJ1-5
V gene: TRBV6-5
D gene: -
CDR3 protein: CASRRGRNQPQHF
CDR3 DNA: TGTGCCAGCAGACGGGGTAGAAATCAGCCCCAGCATTTT

clone size: -
J gene: TRBJ1-1
V gene: TRBV6-4
D gene: -
CDR3 protein: CASTRVAERGTEAFF
CDR3 DNA: TGTGCCAGCACAAGGGTTGCGGAAAGGGGTACTGAAGCTTTCTTT

clone size: -
J gene: TRBJ1-1
V gene: TRBV18
D gene: -
CDR3 protein: CASSLDRGLNTEAFF
CDR3 DNA: TGTGCCAGCTCACTGGATCGGGGATTGAACACTGAAGCTTTCTTT

clone size: -
J gene: TRBJ1-1
V gene: TRBV6-5
D gene: -
CDR3 protein: CASSYSLRNTEAFF
CDR3 DNA: TGTGCCAGCAGTTATTCCCTTAGGAACACTGAAGCTTTCTTT

clone size: -
J gene: TRBJ1-2
V gene: TRBV19
D gene: TRBD1
CDR3 protein: CASSNAGTGTFYGYTF
CDR3 DNA: TGTGCCAGTAGTAACGCCGGGACAGGGACTTTCTATGGCTACACCTTC

clone size: -
J gene: TRBJ1-1
V gene: TRBV20-1
D gene: -
CDR3 protein: CSASDLPGARSEAFF
CDR3 DNA: TGCAGTGCTAGTGATCTCCCAGGGGCTAGATCTGAAGCTTTCTTT

clone size: -
J gene: TRBJ2-1
V gene: TRBV27
D gene: -
CDR3 protein: CASSRFATASYNEQFF
CDR3 DNA: TGTGCCAGCAGTCGTTTTGCGACAGCCTCCTACAATGAGCAGTTCTTC

clone size: -
J gene: TRBJ1-5
V gene: TRBV28
D gene: -
CDR3 protein: CASSLLDASNQPQHF
CDR3 DNA: TGTGCCAGCAGTTTACTAGACGCCAGCAATCAGCCCCAGCATTTT

clone size: -
J gene: TRBJ2-2
V gene: TRBV5-1
D gene: -
CDR3 protein: CASSLEGVTGELFF
CDR3 DNA: TGCGCCAGCAGCTTAGAGGGAGTCACCGGGGAGCTGTTTTTT

clone size: -
J gene: TRBJ1-1
V gene: TRBV18
D gene: TRBD1
CDR3 protein: CASSQRYEGADTEAFF
CDR3 DNA: TGTGCCAGCTCACAGAGGTATGAGGGGGCGGACACTGAAGCTTTCTTT

clone size: many
J gene: TRBJ1-6
V gene: TRBV30
D gene: TRBD1
CDR3 protein: CAWTQGAKSPLHF
CDR3 DNA: TGTGCCTGGACCCAGGGGGCGAAATCACCCCTCCACTTT

clone size: -
J gene: TRBJ2-7
V gene: TRBV6-2/TRBV6-3
D gene: -
CDR3 protein: CASSGWGTRAYEQYF
CDR3 DNA: TGTGCCAGCAGTGGGTGGGGGACTCGGGCCTACGAGCAGTACTTC

clone size: -
J gene: TRBJ2-1
V gene: TRBV7-3
D gene: TRBD2
CDR3 protein: CASGVTSGSRGEQFF
CDR3 DNA: TGTGCCAGCGGAGTTACTAGCGGGAGTAGGGGTGAGCAGTTCTTC

clone size: -
J gene: TRBJ2-1
V gene: TRBV7-2
D gene: TRBD2
CDR3 protein: CASSSLGGNEQFF
CDR3 DNA: TGTGCCAGCAGCTCCCTCGGGGGGAATGAGCAGTTCTTC

clone size: -
J gene: TRBJ2-1
V gene: TRBV5-1
D gene: -
CDR3 protein: CASSAGQINEQFF
CDR3 DNA: TGCGCCAGCAGCGCTGGCCAAATCAATGAGCAGTTCTTC

clone size: -
J gene: TRBJ2-3
V gene: TRBV5-1
D gene: TRBD2
CDR3 protein: CASSLEGLGSTDTQYF
CDR3 DNA: TGCGCCAGCAGCTTGGAGGGACTAGGTAGCACAGATACGCAGTATTTT

clone size: few
J gene: TRBJ1-1
V gene: TRBV28
D gene: -
CDR3 protein: CASTNRVRIAFF
CDR3 DNA: TGTGCCAGCACCAACAGGGTGCGTATTGCTTTCTTT

clone size: -
J gene: TRBJ1-5
V gene: TRBV6-2/TRBV6-3
D gene: -
CDR3 protein: CASSYFGQSNQPQHF
CDR3 DNA: TGTGCCAGCAGTTACTTTGGGCAGAGCAATCAGCCCCAGCATTTT

clone size: -
J gene: TRBJ1-6
V gene: TRBV6-6
D gene: -
CDR3 protein: CASSYLRVGGNSPLHF
CDR3 DNA: TGTGCCAGCAGTTACTTGCGGGTTGGAGGGAATTCACCCCTCCACTTT

clone size: -
J gene: TRBJ2-1
V gene: TRBV5-1
D gene: -
CDR3 protein: CASSVEGLNEQFF
CDR3 DNA: TGCGCCAGCAGCGTTGAGGGTCTCAATGAGCAGTTCTTC

clone size: -
J gene: TRBJ2-3
V gene: TRBV6-2/TRBV6-3
D gene: -
CDR3 protein: CASSYSKGADTQYF
CDR3 DNA: TGTGCCAGCAGTTACTCGAAGGGGGCAGATACGCAGTATTTT

clone size: -
J gene: TRBJ2-2
V gene: TRBV3-1/TRBV3-2
D gene: -
CDR3 protein: CASSLSIGGSRDTGELFF
CDR3 DNA: TGTGCCAGCAGCCTCTCGATCGGGGGTAGCCGGGACACCGGGGAGCTGTTTTTT

clone size: -
J gene: TRBJ1-4
V gene: TRBV6-1
D gene: TRBD1
CDR3 protein: CASSEWTGGSEKLFF
CDR3 DNA: TGTGCCAGCAGTGAATGGACAGGAGGAAGTGAAAAACTGTTTTTT

clone size: once
J gene: TRBJ2-7
V gene: TRBV12-3/TRBV12-4
D gene: -
CDR3 protein: CASSFNRPYEQYF
CDR3 DNA: TGTGCCAGCAGTTTTAACAGGCCCTACGAGCAGTACTTC

clone size: -
J gene: TRBJ2-2
V gene: TRBV5-1
D gene: TRBD1
CDR3 protein: CATQTGANTGELFF
CDR3 DNA: TGCGCCACCCAGACAGGGGCGAACACCGGGGAGCTGTTTTTT

clone size: -
J gene: TRBJ1-1
V gene: TRBV4-2
D gene: TRBD1
CDR3 protein: CASSQGAGGGTEAFF
CDR3 DNA: TGTGCCAGCAGCCAAGGGGCAGGGGGCGGCACTGAAGCTTTCTTT

clone size: -
J gene: TRBJ2-5
V gene: TRBV3-1/TRBV3-2
D gene: TRBD2
CDR3 protein: CASSQRSGGVRETQYF
CDR3 DNA: TGTGCCAGCAGCCAGCGAAGCGGGGGGGTCAGGGAGACCCAGTACTTC

clone size: -
J gene: TRBJ1-2
V gene: TRBV30
D gene: TRBD1
CDR3 protein: CAWNRDRAYSNYGYTF
CDR3 DNA: TGTGCCTGGAACCGGGACAGGGCGTACTCTAACTATGGCTACACCTTC

clone size: -
J gene: TRBJ2-1
V gene: TRBV7-2
D gene: -
CDR3 protein: CASSLAYSSEQFF
CDR3 DNA: TGTGCCAGCAGCTTAGCCTACTCGAGTGAGCAGTTCTTC

clone size: -
J gene: TRBJ2-2
V gene: TRBV19
D gene: -
CDR3 protein: CASSIEPNSGLKTGELFF
CDR3 DNA: TGTGCCAGTAGTATAGAGCCTAATTCGGGACTGAAGACCGGGGAGCTGTTTTTT

clone size: -
J gene: TRBJ1-4
V gene: TRBV5-1
D gene: -
CDR3 protein: CASSRGDNEKLFF
CDR3 DNA: TGCGCCAGCAGCCGCGGGGATAATGAAAAACTGTTTTTT

clone size: -
J gene: TRBJ1-5
V gene: TRBV24-1
D gene: TRBD1
CDR3 protein: CATSDPGQGGNQPQHF
CDR3 DNA: TGTGCCACCAGTGATCCGGGACAGGGTGGCAATCAGCCCCAGCATTTT

clone size: -
J gene: TRBJ2-5
V gene: TRBV7-2
D gene: TRBD2
CDR3 protein: CASSLTSGETQYF
CDR3 DNA: TGTGCCAGCAGCCTAACTAGCGGGGAGACCCAGTACTTC

clone size: few
J gene: TRBJ1-6
V gene: TRBV7-9
D gene: TRBD1
CDR3 protein: CASSFQGGSPLHF
CDR3 DNA: TGTGCCAGCAGCTTCCAAGGGGGCTCACCCCTCCACTTT

clone size: -
J gene: TRBJ2-7
V gene: TRBV10-3
D gene: TRBD2
CDR3 protein: CAIRKAGDSYEQYF
CDR3 DNA: TGTGCCATCAGAAAAGCGGGGGACTCCTACGAGCAGTACTTC

clone size: -
J gene: TRBJ1-5
V gene: TRBV5-4
D gene: TRBD1
CDR3 protein: CASSPGTGVSQPQHF
CDR3 DNA: TGTGCCAGCAGCCCCGGGACAGGGGTATCCCAGCCCCAGCATTTT

clone size: few
J gene: TRBJ2-1
V gene: TRBV7-8
D gene: -
CDR3 protein: CASMAGQLYNEQFF
CDR3 DNA: TGTGCCAGCATGGCTGGACAGCTTTACAATGAGCAGTTCTTC

clone size: -
J gene: TRBJ2-5
V gene: TRBV6-6
D gene: -
CDR3 protein: CASRPGQGSVETQYF
CDR3 DNA: TGTGCCAGCAGGCCGGGGCAGGGGTCTGTAGAGACCCAGTACTTC